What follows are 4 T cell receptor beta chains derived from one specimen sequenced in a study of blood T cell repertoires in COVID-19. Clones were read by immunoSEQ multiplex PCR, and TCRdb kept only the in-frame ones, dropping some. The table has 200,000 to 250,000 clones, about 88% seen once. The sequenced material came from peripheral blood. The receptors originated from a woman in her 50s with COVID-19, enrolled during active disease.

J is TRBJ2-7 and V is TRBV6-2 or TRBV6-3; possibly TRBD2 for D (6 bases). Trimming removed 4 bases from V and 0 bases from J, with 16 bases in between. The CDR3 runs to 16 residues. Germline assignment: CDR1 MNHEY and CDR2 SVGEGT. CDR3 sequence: CASSSPGGISSYEQYF. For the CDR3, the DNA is TGTGCCAGCAGTTCCCCCGGAGGGATAAGCTCCTACGAGCAGTACTTC.

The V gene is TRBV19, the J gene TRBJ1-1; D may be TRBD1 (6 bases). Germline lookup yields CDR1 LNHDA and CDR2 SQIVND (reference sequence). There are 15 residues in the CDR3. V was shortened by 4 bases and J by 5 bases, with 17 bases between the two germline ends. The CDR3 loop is CASSTRSSTGTEAFF. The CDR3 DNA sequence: TGTGCCAGTAGTACACGCTCCTCTACAGGGACTGAAGCTTTCTTT.

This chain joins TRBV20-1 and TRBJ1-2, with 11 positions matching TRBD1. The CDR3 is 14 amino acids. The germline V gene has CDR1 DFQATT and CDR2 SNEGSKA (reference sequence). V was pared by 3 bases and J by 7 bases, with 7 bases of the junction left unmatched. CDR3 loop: CSASTGQGAGGYTF. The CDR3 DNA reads TGCAGTGCTAGTACCGGACAGGGGGCGGGTGGCTACACCTTC.

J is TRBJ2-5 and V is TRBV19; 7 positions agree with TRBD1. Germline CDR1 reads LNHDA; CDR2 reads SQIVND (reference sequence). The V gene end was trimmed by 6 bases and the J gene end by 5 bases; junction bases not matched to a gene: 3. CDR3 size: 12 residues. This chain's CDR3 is CASSPRGETQYF. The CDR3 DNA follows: TGTGCCAGTAGCCCCAGGGGGGAGACCCAGTACTTC.